A single sample is the source of the 11 T cell receptor beta chains below, sequenced in a study of cytomegalovirus exposure and HLA in healthy donors. Amplification used 60 Vbeta primers and 13 Jbeta primers. The data were produced by immunoSEQ multiplex PCR, yet TCRdb's version contains in-frame clones alone and is incomplete. The repertoire has roughly 200,000 clones, over 65% of them found once; the top ten carry 1.8%. The sample taken for sequencing was PBMCs. These TCRs come from a woman in her twenties or thirties in good health and CMV-seronegative.

V usage is TRBV29-1 and J usage is TRBJ2-7; tentative D call: TRBD2 (6 bases). The germline V and J ends were trimmed by 4 bases and 7 bases, with 14 bases remaining between them. This CDR3 contains 12 residues. The germline V gene has CDR1 SQVTM and CDR2 ANQGSEA. Written as DNA, the CDR3 is TGCAGCGTTGTTCCTCCTGCGGGGGAGCAGTACTTC. Its protein is CSVVPPAGEQYF.

This chain uses TRBV5-4 with TRBJ1-6; D ambiguous. Per the germline V gene, CDR1 is SGHNT and CDR2 is YYREEE (reference sequence). This CDR3 has 12 amino acids. V shed 2 bases and J shed 7 bases, with 4 bases lying between them. CDR3 sequence reads: CASSFVNSPLHF. The CDR3 bases are TGTGCCAGCAGCTTCGTGAATTCACCCCTCCACTTT.

The gene calls are TRBV28 and TRBJ1-2; the D gene is possibly TRBD1 (5 bases). Germline-derived CDR1 and CDR2 are MDHEN and SYDVKM. The CDR3 has 15 amino acids. Deletions cut 5 bases from V and 7 bases from J, with 20 bases between. Written as DNA, the CDR3 is TGTGCCAGCAGTCCAGGATTAGGCGGGGGAAGTGGCTACACCTTC. Its translation: CASSPGLGGGSGYTF.

V usage is TRBV9 and J usage is TRBJ2-1, with 14 positions matching TRBD2. The CDR3 loop spans 14 amino acids. CDR1 and CDR2 (germline): SGDLS, YYNGEE. V trimming: 6 bases; J trimming: 10 bases; junction bases outside the gene matches: 6. CDR3 sequence (DNA): TGTGCCAGCACCGGGACTAGCGGGAGTTACGAGCAGTTCTTC. This translates into CASTGTSGSYEQFF.

The CDR3 sequence is CASSYPGLAGRTGELFF. The DNA of the CDR3 is TGTGCCAGCAGCTACCCGGGACTAGCGGGACGGACCGGGGAGCTGTTTTTT. V and J are TRBV5-4 and TRBJ2-2, with 13 bases aligning to TRBD2. V shed 3 bases, J shed 5 bases, and the junction held 7 bases outside the gene matches. This CDR3 has 17 residues. Germline V gene lookup returns CDR1 SGHNT and CDR2 YYREEE (reference sequence).

This chain joins TRBV11-2 and TRBJ1-2; the match to TRBD1 covers 8 bases. V gave up 0 bases and J gave up 7 bases; unmatched junction bases: 7. This CDR3 region has 15 residues. Germline V gene data show CDR1 as SGHAT and CDR2 as FQNNGV. The CDR3 protein is CASSLETGGRSGYTF. Written as DNA, the CDR3 is TGTGCCAGCAGCTTAGAAACAGGGGGTAGGAGTGGCTACACCTTC. The full variable domain, its missing parts supplied by reference TRBV11-2 and TRBJ1-2, is EAGVAQSPRYKIIEKRQSVAFWCNPISGHATLYWYQQILGQGPKLLIQFQNNGVVDDSQLPKDRFSAERLKGVDSTLKIQPAKLEDSAVYLCASSLETGGRSGYTFGSGTRLTVV.

This chain joins TRBV10-3 and TRBJ1-1, with TRBD1 matching over 11 bases. The junction had 4 bases not matched to a gene; V was cut back by 2 bases and J by 5 bases. The CDR3 is 15 residues long. The germline V gene encodes CDR1 ENHRY and CDR2 SYGVKD. CDR3 DNA: TGTGCCATCAGTGAGGGACAGGGGGCGCGAACTGAAGCTTTCTTT. It encodes CAISEGQGARTEAFF.

The rearrangement links TRBV11-1 to TRBJ1-5, with TRBD1 matching 7 bases. Germline assignment: CDR1 SGHAT and CDR2 FQDESV (reference sequence). The CDR3 length is 14 residues. Trimming removed 6 bases from V and 4 bases from J; junction bases left unmatched: 6. The CDR3 is CASSKDRSNQPQHF. As DNA, the CDR3 is TGTGCCAGCAGTAAGGACAGGTCGAATCAGCCCCAGCATTTT.

This clone was picked up a small number of times. The chain is built from TRBV6-5 and TRBJ1-6; TRBD1 agrees at 8 bases. This CDR3 is built from 14 residues. Germline trimming cut 7 bases from V and 7 bases from J; bases unmatched to any gene: 6. The germline gives CDR1 MNHEY, CDR2 SVGAGI. The CDR3 DNA reads TGTGCCAGCAAGGACAGGGTACAGAATTCACCCCTCCACTTT. Translation gives CASKDRVQNSPLHF.

V is TRBV28 and J is TRBJ1-2; the D is unclear. The V gene lost 6 bases and the J gene lost 0 bases, with 11 bases spanning the gap. This CDR3 comprises 14 residues. Germline CDR1 and CDR2: MDHEN and SYDVKM. The CDR3 loop is CASRRGRPNYGYTF. DNA for the CDR3: TGTGCCAGCAGACGGGGTAGGCCTAACTATGGCTACACCTTC.

This chain joins TRBV5-1 and TRBJ2-3; 10 nucleotides match TRBD1. The CDR3 contains 15 residues. Germline CDR1 and CDR2: SGHRS and YFSETQ. V gave up 4 bases and J gave up 2 bases; unmatched junction bases: 4. The CDR3 coding sequence is TGCGCCAGCAGCAGGGACAGGGGACCCACAGATACGCAGTATTTT. Translation gives CASSRDRGPTDTQYF.